This T cell receptor (beta chain) was observed in a study of blood T cell repertoires in COVID-19. Donors in Cohort 3 counted as recovered after two negative PCRs, clearance, or symptom resolution. In the authors' methods: Amplified reference gene primers provided the basis for estimating nucleated cell counts. Only in-frame clones appear in the TCRdb table, and some are missing; sequencing was by immunoSEQ multiplex PCR. V, J and clone size are those of that table, while D and trimming were read from the DNA. This table holds about 260,000 clones, approximately 85% found once. CDR1 is SGHNT, CDR2 YENEEA, per germline. CDR3 length: 14 residues. V shed 5 bases and J shed 11 bases, with 21 bases lying between them.

V and J are TRBV11-3 and TRBJ1-2; D unresolved. The sequenced material came from PBMCs or T cells enriched from blood (not recorded which). This sequence was found in a woman aged 50 to 65 who had recovered from COVID-19. The CDR3 DNA reads TGTGCCAGCAGCCTAAGTTCCTTAAGCCCAAGTTACACCTTC. Amino acids: CASSLSSLSPSYTF.